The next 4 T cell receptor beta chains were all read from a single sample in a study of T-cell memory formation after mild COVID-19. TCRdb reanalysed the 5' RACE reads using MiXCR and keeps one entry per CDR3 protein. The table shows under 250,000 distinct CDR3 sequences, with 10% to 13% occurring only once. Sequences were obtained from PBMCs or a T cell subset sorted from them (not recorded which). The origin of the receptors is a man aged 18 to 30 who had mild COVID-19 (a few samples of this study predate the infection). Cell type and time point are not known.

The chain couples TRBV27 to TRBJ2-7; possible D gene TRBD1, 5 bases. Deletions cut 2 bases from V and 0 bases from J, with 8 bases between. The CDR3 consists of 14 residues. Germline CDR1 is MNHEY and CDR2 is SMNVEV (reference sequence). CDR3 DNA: TGTGCCAGCAGTTTAAGGGGTCTCTCCTACGAGCAGTACTTC. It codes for CASSLRGLSYEQYF.

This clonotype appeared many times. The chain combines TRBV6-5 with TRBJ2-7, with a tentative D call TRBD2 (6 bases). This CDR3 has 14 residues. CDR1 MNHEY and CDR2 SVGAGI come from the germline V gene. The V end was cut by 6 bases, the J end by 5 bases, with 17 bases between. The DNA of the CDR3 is TGTGCCAGCAGACCCTCCCTAGCGAGCCACGAGCAGTACTTC. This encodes CASRPSLASHEQYF.

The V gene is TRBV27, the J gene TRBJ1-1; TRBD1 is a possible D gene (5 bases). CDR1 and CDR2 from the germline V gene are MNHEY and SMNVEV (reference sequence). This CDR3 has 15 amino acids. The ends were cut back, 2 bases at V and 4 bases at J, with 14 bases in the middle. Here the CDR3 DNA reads TGTGCCAGCAGTTTAATTCGTGGTCAGGGCACTGAAGCTTTCTTT. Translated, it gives CASSLIRGQGTEAFF.

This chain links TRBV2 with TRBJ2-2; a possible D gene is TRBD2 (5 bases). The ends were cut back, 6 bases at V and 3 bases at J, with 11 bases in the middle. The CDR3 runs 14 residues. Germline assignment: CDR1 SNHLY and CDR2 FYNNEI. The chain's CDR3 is CASRRVQYTGELFF. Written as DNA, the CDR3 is TGTGCCAGCAGGAGGGTCCAGTACACCGGGGAGCTGTTTTTT. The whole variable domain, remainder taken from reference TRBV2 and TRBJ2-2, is EPEVTQTPSHQVTQMGQEVILRCVPISNHLYFYWYRQILGQKVEFLVSFYNNEISEKSEIFDDQFSVERPDGSNFTLKIRSTKLEDSAMYFCASRRVQYTGELFFGEGSRLTVL.